This TCR beta chain came from a study of identical twins. Study results and caveats: Weaker excess sharing between twins was seen in beta out-of-frame sequences. Models underestimated how often monozygotic twins shared out-of-frame TCR alpha.

TCRdb called the 5' RACE reads again in MiXCR, with one record for every CDR3 protein. The repertoire consists of hundreds of thousands of distinct CDR3 sequences, with more than 6.5% occurring once and the leading ten covering around 0.98%. Per the germline V gene, CDR1 is MGHRA and CDR2 is YSYEKL. The V end lost 1 base, the J end lost 1 base, and 13 bases lay between the germline ends. CDR3 size: 16 residues. In its sample, this clonotype was seen a few times. Antigen specificity is unknown. This sample was shared with a second study, whose subject was yellow fever vaccine responses in identical twins.

The TCR was taken from a woman younger than 35 in good health. Sequenced material: PBMCs. J is TRBJ1-1 and V is TRBV4-1, with D unclear. The CDR3 DNA is TGCGCCAGCAGCCAAGCCCCTGGGCAGACGAACACTGAAGCTTTCTTT. This sequence encodes CASSQAPGQTNTEAFF.